This TCR beta chain stems from a study of blood T cell repertoires in COVID-19. Looking at the study overall: Samples taken during acute and convalescent COVID-19 were collected in the United States, Italy and Spain. The analysed material was cDNA or gDNA that came from T cells, B-cell-depleted T cells, or PBMCs.

The V gene end was trimmed by 5 bases and the J gene end by 6 bases; junction bases not matched to a gene: 17. Germline assignment: CDR1 LNHDA and CDR2 SQIVND (reference sequence). This CDR3 has 17 residues. The authors' processing: Reference gene primer amplification in the assay estimated nucleated cell counts. The method was immunoSEQ multiplex PCR; TCRdb's version includes in-frame clones alone and lacks a portion of them. V and J calls and clone size come straight from that table; D and trimming were deduced from the DNA. Of about 230,000 clones detected, approximately 81% appear once; the ten largest clones hold approximately 0.89%.

The receptor was derived from a man aged 35 to 55 with acute or convalescent COVID-19. The V call is TRBV19, the J call TRBJ1-1; 8 nucleotides line up with TRBD1. Sequenced input: peripheral blood. The CDR3 is CASSVLFDRGLSAEAFF. CDR3 nucleotide sequence: TGTGCCAGTAGTGTTCTGTTTGACAGGGGTTTATCAGCTGAAGCTTTCTTT.